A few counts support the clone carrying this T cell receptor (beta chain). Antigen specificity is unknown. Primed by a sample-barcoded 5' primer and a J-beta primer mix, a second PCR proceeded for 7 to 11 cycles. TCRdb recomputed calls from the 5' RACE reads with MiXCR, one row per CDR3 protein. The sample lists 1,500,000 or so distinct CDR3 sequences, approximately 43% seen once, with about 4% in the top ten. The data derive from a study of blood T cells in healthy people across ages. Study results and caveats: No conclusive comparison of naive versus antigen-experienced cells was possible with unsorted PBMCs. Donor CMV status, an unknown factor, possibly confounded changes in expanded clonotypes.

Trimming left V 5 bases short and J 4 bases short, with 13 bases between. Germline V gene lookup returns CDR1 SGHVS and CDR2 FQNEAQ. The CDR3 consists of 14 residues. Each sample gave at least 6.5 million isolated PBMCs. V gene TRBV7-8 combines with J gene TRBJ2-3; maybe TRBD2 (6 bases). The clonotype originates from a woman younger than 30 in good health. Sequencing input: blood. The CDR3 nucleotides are TGTGCCAGCAGCCCTGGGACTGGGGCAGATACGCAGTATTTT. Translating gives CASSPGTGADTQYF.